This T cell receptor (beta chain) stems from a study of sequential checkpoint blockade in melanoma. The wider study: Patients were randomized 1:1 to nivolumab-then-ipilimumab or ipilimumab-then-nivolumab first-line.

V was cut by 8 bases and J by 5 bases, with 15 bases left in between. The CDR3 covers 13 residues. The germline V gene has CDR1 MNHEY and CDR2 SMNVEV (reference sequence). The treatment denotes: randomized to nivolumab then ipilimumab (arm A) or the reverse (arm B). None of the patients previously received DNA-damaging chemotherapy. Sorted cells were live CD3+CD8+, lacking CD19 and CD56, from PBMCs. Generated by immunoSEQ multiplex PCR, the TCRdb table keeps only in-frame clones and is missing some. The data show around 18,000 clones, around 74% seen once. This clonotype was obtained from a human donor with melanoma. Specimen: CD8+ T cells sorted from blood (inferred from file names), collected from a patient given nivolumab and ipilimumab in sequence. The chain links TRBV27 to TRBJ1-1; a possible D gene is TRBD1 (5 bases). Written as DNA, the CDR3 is TGTGCCAGCTGCAGGGCCCCCCAGACTGAAGCTTTCTTT. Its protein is CASCRAPQTEAFF.